These 6 T cell receptor beta chains originate from one sample sequenced in a study of spatial heterogeneity in lung cancer. Time point specified: sample taken at primary tumor resection. General study results and limits: How many expanded intratumoral alpha and beta TCRs were present tracked the tumor mutation count, which was a count of nonsynonymous mutations.

For these receptors, no antigen is known. TCRdb reanalysed the 5' RACE reads using MiXCR and keeps one entry per CDR3 protein. The sample holds roughly 3,000 distinct CDR3 sequences; 15% to 17% are singletons and the top ten take 7.1%. The specimen comprised lung tumor tissue, sampled at surgery. These receptors were obtained from a female donor with early-stage non-small cell lung cancer.

By sample share, this clonotype is medium-sized. The chain couples TRBV28 to TRBJ2-5; D is unclear. This CDR3 region has 13 residues. V lost 6 bases, J lost 7 bases, and 15 bases lay in between. Germline V gene lookup returns CDR1 MDHEN and CDR2 SYDVKM. Here the CDR3 DNA reads TGTGCCAGCAGCCCCATAACACCTGGGACCCAGTACTTC. Its protein product is CASSPITPGTQYF.

By frequency in the sample, this clonotype is medium-sized. The V and J genes are TRBV19 and TRBJ2-1, with 10 bases fitting TRBD1. CDR3 length: 16 residues. The V gene's germline CDR1 is LNHDA and CDR2 SQIVND (reference sequence). J lost 0 bases, V lost 9 bases, and 8 bases had no gene match. The CDR3, as DNA: TGTGCCAGCTACGGCAGGACAGGGGGCTCCTACAATGAGCAGTTCTTC. This translates into CASYGRTGGSYNEQFF.

This clonotype turned up a few times. V is TRBV20-1 and J is TRBJ1-2; D perhaps matches TRBD1 (5 bases). CDR3 length: 13 amino acids. Deletions cut 3 bases from V and 7 bases from J, with 15 bases between. From germline, CDR1 is DFQATT and CDR2 SNEGSKA (reference sequence). CDR3 DNA sequence: TGCAGTGCTAGCCGCGGGGCCCGCGGTGGCTACACCTTC. This encodes CSASRGARGGYTF.

This clonotype ranks as medium-sized. CDR3 sequence (DNA): TGTGCCAGCACCGAGTCGGATTCGTACGAGCAGTACTTC. Translated, it gives CASTESDSYEQYF. The rearrangement joins TRBV2 to TRBJ2-7; no clear D. The length of the CDR3 is 13 residues. The germline V gene encodes CDR1 SNHLY and CDR2 FYNNEI. Trimming removed 7 bases at V and 4 bases at J, with 14 bases between.

By share of the sample, this clonotype is medium-sized. CDR3 DNA: TGCAGTGCTAGAGATCTGGGGAACTATGGCTACACCTTC. It yields the protein CSARDLGNYGYTF. The V gene is TRBV20-1, the J gene TRBJ1-2; D gene ambiguous. Germline lookup yields CDR1 DFQATT and CDR2 SNEGSKA (reference sequence). Trimming stripped 0 bases from V and 2 bases from J, with 7 bases between. The CDR3 length is 13 residues.

Sample share makes this clonotype medium-sized. The chain joins TRBV11-2 to TRBJ2-5; 11 nucleotides line up with TRBD1. Germline-derived CDR1 and CDR2 are SGHAT and FQNNGV. The V segment lost 5 bases and the J segment 3 bases; nucleotides outside the gene matches: 2. This CDR3 contains 14 residues. The CDR3 DNA sequence: TGTGCCAGCAGCAGGACAGGGGGCGAAGAGACCCAGTACTTC. Residues: CASSRTGGEETQYF.